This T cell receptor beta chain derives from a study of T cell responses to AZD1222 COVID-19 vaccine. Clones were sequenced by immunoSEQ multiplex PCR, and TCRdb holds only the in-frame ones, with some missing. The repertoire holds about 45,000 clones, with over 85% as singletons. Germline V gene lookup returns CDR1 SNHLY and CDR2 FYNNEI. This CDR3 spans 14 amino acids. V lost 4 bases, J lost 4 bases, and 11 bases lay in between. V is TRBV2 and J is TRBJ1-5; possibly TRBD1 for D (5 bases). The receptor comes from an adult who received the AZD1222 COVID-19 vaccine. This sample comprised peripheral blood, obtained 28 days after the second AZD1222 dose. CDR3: CASSAESGNQPQHF. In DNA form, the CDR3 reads TGTGCCAGCAGTGCAGAATCAGGGAATCAGCCCCAGCATTTT.